This T cell receptor beta chain was captured in a study of cytotoxic CD8 clonotypes in ibrutinib-treated CLL. Clones were sequenced by immunoSEQ multiplex PCR, and TCRdb holds only the in-frame ones, with some missing. The data hold around 27,000 clones, with about two thirds observed a single time. V was clipped by 0 bases and J by 4 bases, with 11 bases between them. The germline CDR1 and CDR2 sequences are SGHRS and YFSETQ. The CDR3 spans 14 residues. This specimen consisted of PBMCs, obtained at disease progression, from a patient treated with ibrutinib. This chain links TRBV5-1 with TRBJ2-7; D could derive from TRBD1 or TRBD2 (5 bases each). This TCR derives from a human donor with chronic lymphocytic leukemia. CDR3 protein: CASSLEGTRYEQYF. The CDR3 DNA follows: TGCGCCAGCAGCTTGGAGGGGACCCGGTACGAGCAGTACTTC.